This T cell receptor beta chain was observed in a study of beta chain features in type 1 diabetes. The study, taken as a whole, reports: Patients' naive, central memory and Treg TCRB repertoires seemed closer to one another than those of healthy donors. Sequencing the cDNA could make cells with high TCR expression show up more than they should.

The CDR3 has 11 amino acids. From germline, CDR1 is GTSNPN and CDR2 SVGIG (reference sequence). The V end was cut by 5 bases, the J end by 5 bases, with 8 bases between. On this clone itself: The antigen is undetermined.

Reverse transcription of all isolated RNA meant that expressed TCRB transcripts were sequenced. TCRdb's table, derived via immunoSEQ multiplex PCR, lists solely in-frame clones and lacks some. This repertoire shows more than 300,000 clones, roughly 16% found once; its top ten account for about 0.018%. Sequencing was carried out using naive CD4+ T cells from blood. The sequence derives from a woman younger than 35 in good health. The chain recombines TRBV30 with TRBJ2-3; D might be TRBD2 (6 bases). CDR3 loop: CAWREQDTQYF. CDR3 coding DNA: TGTGCCTGGCGGGAGCAAGATACGCAGTATTTT.